This T cell receptor beta chain was identified during a study of blood T cell repertoires in COVID-19. For the study at large: The origin of the acute and convalescent COVID-19 samples was the United States, Italy and Spain. PBMCs, B-cell-depleted T cells, or T cells provided the cDNA or gDNA that made up the material.

This clone appeared a single time. The junction had 7 bases not matched to a gene; V was cut back by 6 bases and J by 7 bases. From germline, CDR1 is MNHEY and CDR2 SVGAGI. The CDR3 is 15 residues long. In the original workflow: From reference gene primer amplification, estimates of nucleated cell counts were derived. Profiled with immunoSEQ multiplex PCR; TCRdb holds only in-frame clones, not every one. That table supplies the V and J calls and clone size; D and trimming were determined from the DNA. The sample records approximately 150,000 clones, 70% to 90% being singletons. The sequenced sample was peripheral blood. This clonotype was sampled from a man in his sixties or seventies with active COVID-19. The chain has TRBV6-5 and TRBJ2-1, with TRBD1 identical over 12 bases. CDR3 DNA: TGTGCCAGCAGCCTCGCGGGACAGGGGGCAAATGAGCAGTTCTTC. This gives the protein CASSLAGQGANEQFF.